This T cell receptor beta chain comes out of a study of cytomegalovirus exposure and HLA in healthy donors. About the research overall: An early release of data contained about 85 million unique TCRs, which came from HLA-typed donors.

General study results and limits: A later analysis linked a missense DCLRE1C variant to TCR beta V- and J-gene trimming. Being indistinguishable, some V segments were excluded, TRBV6-2 and TRBV6-3 among them. HLA-A and HLA-B allele assignments for most subjects were reportedly predicted accurately using TCR beta sequences.

Unmatched junction bases numbered 6, after V lost 4 bases and J lost 2 bases. The CDR3 length is 16 residues. The germline V gene has CDR1 SGHNT and CDR2 YYREEE (reference sequence). With 60 Vbeta and 13 Jbeta primers, the PCR was carried out. Measured with immunoSEQ multiplex PCR; TCRdb has only the in-frame clones, and not every one. Of around 150,000 clones in the sample, over 65% were seen once. This clone was seen more than once but under ten times. Its target is not known. V and J are TRBV5-4 and TRBJ2-2; 9 bases are a match to TRBD2. The receptor comes from a woman aged 40 to 49 in good health and CMV-seronegative. The material sequenced was PBMCs. CDR3 DNA sequence: TGTGCCAGCAGCGGGATTAGCGGGGGAAACACCGGGGAGCTGTTTTTT. It codes for CASSGISGGNTGELFF.